The 14 T cell receptor beta chains presented below share a single source sample, sequenced in a study of CD8+ T cells in alopecia areata (dated by TCRdb to the late 2010s). The library was obtained by the immunoSEQ multiplex PCR assay. For TCR sequencing, RNA was extracted from every sample and reverse transcribed into cDNA to serve as template. TCRdb took this table from immuneACCESS and kept in-frame rearrangements with V and J called. Such tables lack part of the clones; where checked against another copy, unresolved V genes explain under half of the gap, and the rest is unexplained. The sample table holds 90,000 to 100,000 clones, of which 60% to 75% were seen once. The ten top clones hold roughly a sixth of the sample. The time point label of this sample denotes: less than five weeks on oral tofacitinib. The treatment or condition label on this specimen signifies: oral pan-JAK inhibitor, 5-10 mg twice daily.

This sample comprised CD8+ T cells sorted from blood, obtained at week 4, from a patient treated with tofacitinib. These receptors all come from a human donor with alopecia areata.

The chain employs TRBV4-1 and TRBJ1-1; unclear D gene. This CDR3 spans 15 amino acids. Germline-derived CDR1 and CDR2 are MGHRA and YSYEKL. The V gene lost 0 bases and the J gene lost 1 base, with 9 bases spanning the gap. Here the CDR3 DNA reads TGCGCCAGCAGCCAAGATCGGCTTGCGAACACTGAAGCTTTCTTT. Translating it yields CASSQDRLANTEAFF.

The chain links TRBV7-2 to TRBJ2-5, with D possibly being TRBD1 (5 bases). CDR1 and CDR2 from the germline V gene are SGHTA and FQGNSA. CDR3 length: 16 amino acids. Trimming took off 3 bases at V and 5 bases at J, with 19 bases between the two ends. CDR3 protein: CASSFGWGGIRETQYF. The CDR3 coding sequence is TGTGCCAGCAGCTTCGGATGGGGCGGCATCCGGGAGACCCAGTACTTC.

V usage is TRBV7-6 and J usage is TRBJ2-6; D is unclear. The germline gives CDR1 SGHVS, CDR2 FNYEAQ. The CDR3 is made up of 19 amino acids. V lost 5 bases to trimming and J lost 0 bases, with 20 bases between them. CDR3 DNA sequence: TGTGCCAGCAGCCCCCTGGGCCCGCACCTTTACTCTGGGGCCAACGTCCTGACTTTC. Translation: CASSPLGPHLYSGANVLTF.

This chain links TRBV9 with TRBJ2-2; the D is unclear. The CDR3 runs 12 residues. Germline CDR1 is SGDLS and CDR2 is YYNGEE. Trimming shortened V by 0 bases and J by 8 bases, and 5 bases separated the two germline ends. The CDR3 reads CASSVEGGELFF. The CDR3 DNA sequence: TGTGCCAGCAGCGTAGAGGGTGGGGAGCTGTTTTTT.

This clone was found once. The V gene is TRBV5-4, the J gene TRBJ2-7, with TRBD2 as a possible D gene (5 bases). V was clipped by 0 bases and J by 3 bases, with 13 bases between them. From germline, CDR1 is SGHNT and CDR2 YYREEE (reference sequence). The CDR3 is 15 amino acids. CDR3 sequence reads: CASSLVLGANYEQYF. The CDR3 DNA sequence: TGTGCCAGCAGCTTGGTTTTGGGAGCAAACTACGAGCAGTACTTC.

The J gene is TRBJ1-5, the V gene TRBV9; TRBD1 matches 8 bases. This CDR3 has 14 residues. V shed 3 bases and J 8 bases; nucleotides not matched to a gene: 7. The V gene's germline CDR1 is SGDLS and CDR2 YYNGEE. The CDR3 sequence is CASSAGQGYEPQHF. The CDR3 DNA reads as TGTGCCAGCAGCGCCGGACAGGGTTACGAGCCCCAGCATTTT. Looking up the rest from reference TRBV9 and TRBJ1-5 gives the full variable domain: DSGVTQTPKHLITATGQRVTLRCSPRSGDLSVYWYQQSLDQGLQFLIQYYNGEERAKGNILERFSAQQFPDLHSELNLSSLELGDSALYFCASSAGQGYEPQHFGDGTRLSIL.

The chain recombines TRBV7-3 with TRBJ2-2; D gene unclear. The CDR3 runs to 12 residues. V was trimmed by 8 bases and J by 2 bases, leaving 6 bases between them. In germline, CDR1 is SGHTA, CDR2 FQGTGA. In DNA form, the CDR3 reads TGTGCCAGCGGCGGTAACACCGGGGAGCTGTTTTTT. As protein: CASGGNTGELFF.

The chain is built from TRBV25-1 and TRBJ2-2; D call uncertain. Trimming stripped 5 bases from V and 5 bases from J, with 3 bases between. The CDR3 has 11 residues. Germline assignment: CDR1 MGHDK and CDR2 SYGVNS. Here the CDR3 DNA reads TGTGCCAGCAGTTGGACCGGGGAGCTGTTTTTT. It translates to CASSWTGELFF.

The chain uses TRBV18 and TRBJ2-7; D unresolved. Trimming took off 0 bases at V and 4 bases at J, with 7 bases between the two ends. This CDR3 has 13 amino acids. Germline CDR1 KGHSH, CDR2 LQKENI. CDR3 in amino acids: CASSPPGMYEQYF. The DNA of the CDR3 is TGTGCCAGCTCACCACCAGGGATGTACGAGCAGTACTTC.

DNA for the CDR3: TGTGCCAGCAGCGGGGGGATTCTTGCAACTAATGAAAAACTGTTTTTT. Translating gives CASSGGILATNEKLFF. V gene TRBV9 combines with J gene TRBJ1-4; D may be TRBD1 (5 bases). This CDR3 is 16 amino acids long. The V gene's germline CDR1 is SGDLS and CDR2 YYNGEE. Trimming stripped 3 bases from V and 0 bases from J, with 12 bases between.

The chain has TRBV30 and TRBJ2-2, with TRBD2 identical over 10 bases. CDR3 length: 20 residues. The germline V gene encodes CDR1 GTSNPN and CDR2 SVGIG (reference sequence). The V and J ends lost 2 bases and 6 bases, in that order; junction bases with no gene match: 21. The CDR3 is CAWSWRRTSGPRRYPGELFF. The CDR3 region has the DNA TGTGCCTGGAGTTGGCGGCGGACTAGCGGCCCGAGGAGGTACCCCGGGGAGCTGTTTTTT.

The chain has TRBV7-2 and TRBJ1-6; D is ambiguous. The CDR3 loop spans 14 amino acids. Trimming pared 1 base from V and 4 bases from J, leaving 5 bases between. Germline V gene data show CDR1 as SGHTA and CDR2 as FQGNSA. The CDR3 loop is CASSLGGYNSPLHF. CDR3 in DNA: TGTGCCAGCAGCTTAGGTGGATATAATTCACCCCTCCACTTT.

This clone was observed at least ten times. The V call is TRBV13, the J call TRBJ1-2; tentatively, D is TRBD1 (6 bases). The CDR3 length is 15 residues. Trimming took off 3 bases at V and 8 bases at J, with 19 bases between the two ends. Germline-derived CDR1 and CDR2 are PRHDT and FYEKMQ (reference sequence). The CDR3 is CASSLGALGEEGYTF. In DNA form, the CDR3 reads TGTGCCAGCAGCTTGGGGGCCCTGGGGGAGGAGGGCTACACCTTC.

This chain links TRBV11-2 with TRBJ2-3; 10 bases fit TRBD2. The CDR3 loop spans 16 amino acids. The J segment lost 2 bases and the V segment lost 6 bases, leaving 8 bases of the junction unmatched. Germline loops: CDR1 SGHAT, CDR2 FQNNGV. CDR3: CASRRTSGGITDTQYF. The CDR3, as DNA: TGTGCCAGCAGACGGACTAGCGGAGGGATCACAGATACGCAGTATTTT. Combining the CDR3 with reference TRBV11-2 and TRBJ2-3 gives the whole variable domain EAGVAQSPRYKIIEKRQSVAFWCNPISGHATLYWYQQILGQGPKLLIQFQNNGVVDDSQLPKDRFSAERLKGVDSTLKIQPAKLEDSAVYLCASRRTSGGITDTQYFGPGTRLTVL.